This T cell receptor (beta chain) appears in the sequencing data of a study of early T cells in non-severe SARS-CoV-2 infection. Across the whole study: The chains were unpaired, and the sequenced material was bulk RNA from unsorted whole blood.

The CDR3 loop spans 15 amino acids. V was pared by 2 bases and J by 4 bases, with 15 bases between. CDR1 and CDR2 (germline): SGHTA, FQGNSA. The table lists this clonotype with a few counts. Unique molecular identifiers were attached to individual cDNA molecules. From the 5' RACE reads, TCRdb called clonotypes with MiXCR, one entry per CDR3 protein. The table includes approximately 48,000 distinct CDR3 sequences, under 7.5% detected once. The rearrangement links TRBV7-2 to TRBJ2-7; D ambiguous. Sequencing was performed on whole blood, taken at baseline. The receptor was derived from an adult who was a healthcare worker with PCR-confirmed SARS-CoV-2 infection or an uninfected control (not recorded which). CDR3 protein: CASSLQASEGYEQYF. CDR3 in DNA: TGTGCCAGCAGCTTACAGGCCAGTGAAGGGTACGAGCAGTACTTC.